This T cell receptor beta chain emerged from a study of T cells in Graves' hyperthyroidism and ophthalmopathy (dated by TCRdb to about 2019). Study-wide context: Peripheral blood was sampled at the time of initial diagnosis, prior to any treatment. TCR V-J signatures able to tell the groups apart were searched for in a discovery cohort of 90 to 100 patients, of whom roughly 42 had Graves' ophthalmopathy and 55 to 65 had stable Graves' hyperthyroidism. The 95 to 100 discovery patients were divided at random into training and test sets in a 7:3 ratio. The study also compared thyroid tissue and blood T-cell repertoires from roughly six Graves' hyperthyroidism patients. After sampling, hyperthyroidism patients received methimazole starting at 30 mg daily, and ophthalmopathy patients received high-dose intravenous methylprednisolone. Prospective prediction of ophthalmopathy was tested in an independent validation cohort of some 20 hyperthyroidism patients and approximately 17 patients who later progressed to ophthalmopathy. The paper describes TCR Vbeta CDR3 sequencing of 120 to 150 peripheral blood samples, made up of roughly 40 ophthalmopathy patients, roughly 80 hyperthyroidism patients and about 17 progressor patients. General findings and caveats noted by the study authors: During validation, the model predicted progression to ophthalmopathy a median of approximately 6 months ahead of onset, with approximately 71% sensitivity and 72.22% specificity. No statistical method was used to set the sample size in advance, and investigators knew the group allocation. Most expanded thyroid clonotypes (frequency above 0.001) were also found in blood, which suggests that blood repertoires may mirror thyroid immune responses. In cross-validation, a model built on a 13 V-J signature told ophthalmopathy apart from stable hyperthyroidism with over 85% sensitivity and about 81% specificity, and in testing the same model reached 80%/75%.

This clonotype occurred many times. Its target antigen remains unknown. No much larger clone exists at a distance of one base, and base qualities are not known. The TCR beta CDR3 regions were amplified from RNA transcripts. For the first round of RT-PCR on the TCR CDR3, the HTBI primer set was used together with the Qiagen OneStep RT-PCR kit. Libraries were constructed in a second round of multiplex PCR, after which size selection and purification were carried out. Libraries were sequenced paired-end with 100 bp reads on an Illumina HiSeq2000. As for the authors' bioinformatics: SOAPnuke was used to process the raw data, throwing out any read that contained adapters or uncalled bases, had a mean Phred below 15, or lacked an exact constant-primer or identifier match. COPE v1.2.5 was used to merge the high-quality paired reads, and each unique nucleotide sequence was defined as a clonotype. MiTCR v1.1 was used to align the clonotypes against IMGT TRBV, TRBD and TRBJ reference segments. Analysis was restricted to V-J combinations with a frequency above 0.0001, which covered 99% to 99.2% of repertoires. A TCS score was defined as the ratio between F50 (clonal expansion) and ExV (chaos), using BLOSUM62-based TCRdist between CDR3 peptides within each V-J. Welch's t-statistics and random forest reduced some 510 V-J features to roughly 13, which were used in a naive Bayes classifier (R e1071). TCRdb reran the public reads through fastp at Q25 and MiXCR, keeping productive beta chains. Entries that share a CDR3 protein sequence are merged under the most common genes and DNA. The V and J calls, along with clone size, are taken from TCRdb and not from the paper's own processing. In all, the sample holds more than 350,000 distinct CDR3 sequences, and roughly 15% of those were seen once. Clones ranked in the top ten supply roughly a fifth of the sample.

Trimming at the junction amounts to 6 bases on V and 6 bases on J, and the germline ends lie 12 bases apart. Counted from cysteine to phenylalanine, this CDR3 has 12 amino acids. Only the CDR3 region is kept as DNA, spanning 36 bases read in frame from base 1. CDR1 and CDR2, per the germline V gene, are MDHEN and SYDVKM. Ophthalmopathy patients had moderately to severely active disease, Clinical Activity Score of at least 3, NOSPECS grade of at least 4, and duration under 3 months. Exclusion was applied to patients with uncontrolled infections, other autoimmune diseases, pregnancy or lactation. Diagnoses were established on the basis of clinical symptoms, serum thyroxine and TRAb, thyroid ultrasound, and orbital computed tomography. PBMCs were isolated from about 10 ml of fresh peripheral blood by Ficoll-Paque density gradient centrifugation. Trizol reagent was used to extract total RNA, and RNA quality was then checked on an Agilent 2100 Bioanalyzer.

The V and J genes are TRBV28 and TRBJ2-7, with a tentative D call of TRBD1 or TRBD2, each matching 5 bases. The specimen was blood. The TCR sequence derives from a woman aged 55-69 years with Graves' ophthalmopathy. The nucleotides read TGTGCCAGCAGCTCGGGACCACGCGAGCAGTACTTC. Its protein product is CASSSGPREQYF.